These T cell receptor beta chains were read from a single sample in a study of cytomegalovirus exposure and HLA in healthy donors. Only in-frame clones appear in the TCRdb table, and some are missing; sequencing was by immunoSEQ multiplex PCR. Seen here are about 190,000 clones, 75% to 90% observed once, and the top ten hold 1.2%. Sequenced: PBMCs. The receptor source for this set is a boy aged 2 to 10 in good health and CMV-seronegative. The CDR3 runs from the conserved cysteine through the conserved F or W. A D gene is named only where the DNA matches it firmly. Clone size appears in some rows only: once, few, many, or a class for an expanded clone.

V gene	CDR3 length	J gene	D gene	clone size	CDR3 protein	CDR3 DNA
TRBV5-6	13	TRBJ1-5	.	.	CASSLGTEQPQHF	TGTGCCAGCAGCTTGGGTACAGAACAGCCCCAGCATTTT
TRBV5-6	12	TRBJ2-1	.	.	CASSLTGDEQFF	TGTGCCAGCAGCTTGACAGGTGATGAGCAGTTCTTC
TRBV5-6	18	TRBJ1-6	.	few	CASSFRTGAGSYNSPLHF	TGTGCCAGCAGCTTTCGTACGGGAGCAGGATCCTATAATTCACCCCTCCACTTT
TRBV6-5	15	TRBJ1-4	TRBD1	.	CASSYRNRGGEKLFF	TGTGCCAGCAGTTACCGGAACAGGGGTGGAGAAAAACTGTTTTTT
TRBV19	17	TRBJ1-5	TRBD1	.	CASSTNPGTGLSQPQHF	TGTGCCAGTAGTACCAATCCCGGGACAGGTCTAAGTCAGCCCCAGCATTTT
TRBV20-1	11	TRBJ2-5	.	.	CSACVQETQYF	TGCAGTGCGTGCGTCCAAGAGACCCAGTACTTC
TRBV7-8	13	TRBJ2-5	.	.	CASSLARDSNEYF	TGTGCCAGCAGCTTAGCGCGAGACTCTAACGAGTACTTC
TRBV4-3	14	TRBJ2-1	TRBD2	.	CASSREGSYNEQFF	TGCGCCAGCAGCCGGGAGGGCTCCTACAATGAGCAGTTCTTC
TRBV30	15	TRBJ1-6	TRBD1	once	CAWSRDRAYNSPLHF	TGTGCCTGGAGTAGGGACAGGGCCTATAATTCACCCCTCCACTTT
TRBV30	16	TRBJ2-1	.	.	CAWRPRGWRAYNEQFF	TGTGCCTGGAGGCCTCGAGGATGGCGAGCCTACAATGAGCAGTTCTTC
TRBV5-5	15	TRBJ1-1	TRBD1	.	CASSRDRGSDTEAFF	TGTGCCAGCAGCCGGGACAGGGGTTCAGACACTGAAGCTTTCTTT
TRBV4-3	15	TRBJ1-2	TRBD1	few	CASSRAGQASYGYTF	TGCGCCAGCAGCCGGGCTGGACAGGCCTCCTATGGCTACACCTTC
TRBV30	15	TRBJ2-5	TRBD2	.	CAWNTRGSGKETQYF	TGTGCCTGGAATACCCGGGGTAGCGGGAAAGAGACCCAGTACTTC
TRBV10-1	13	TRBJ2-5	.	.	CASSRDWDETQYF	TGCGCCAGCAGCCGGGACTGGGATGAGACCCAGTACTTC
TRBV5-8	13	TRBJ2-1	TRBD2	.	CASRRLAGVEQFF	TGTGCCAGCAGAAGACTAGCGGGGGTTGAGCAGTTCTTC
TRBV7-9	14	TRBJ2-2	.	.	CASKMSQNTGELFF	TGTGCCAGCAAGATGAGCCAGAACACCGGGGAGCTGTTTTTT
TRBV5-1	13	TRBJ2-5	.	few	CASSPDRRETQYF	TGCGCCAGCAGTCCTGACAGGCGGGAGACCCAGTACTTC
TRBV4-3	15	TRBJ2-3	.	.	CASSQDHLLPDTQYF	TGCGCCAGCAGCCAAGATCACTTGCTCCCAGATACGCAGTATTTT
TRBV27	12	TRBJ1-1	.	.	CASSFDGFEAFF	TGTGCCAGCAGTTTTGACGGGTTTGAAGCTTTCTTT
TRBV27	11	TRBJ2-1	.	.	CASGFPNEQFF	TGTGCCAGCGGCTTTCCGAATGAGCAGTTCTTC
TRBV21-1	15	TRBJ2-3	.	.	CASSKEAGSTDTQYF	TGTGCCAGCAGCAAAGAAGCGGGAAGCACAGATACGCAGTATTTT
TRBV4-1	17	TRBJ1-1	.	.	CASSQDPQRRMNTEAFF	TGCGCCAGCAGCCAAGATCCACAGAGACGCATGAACACTGAAGCTTTCTTT
TRBV15	19	TRBJ1-5	.	.	CATSRDSHPMGGFLQPQHF	TGTGCCACCAGCAGAGATTCCCACCCGATGGGGGGATTTTTGCAGCCCCAGCATTTT
TRBV27	14	TRBJ1-4	.	.	CASSLGPSREKLFF	TGTGCCAGCAGTTTGGGGCCAAGCCGGGAAAAACTGTTTTTT
TRBV7-9	16	TRBJ2-5	TRBD1	.	CASSRARDRGQETQYF	TGTGCCAGCAGCCGGGCACGGGACAGGGGCCAAGAGACCCAGTACTTC
TRBV10-1	18	TRBJ2-3	.	.	CASSESRIALTGTDTQYF	TGCGCCAGCAGTGAGTCGAGGATTGCCCTAACCGGCACAGATACGCAGTATTTT
TRBV29-1	11	TRBJ1-2	.	.	CSVDRGFGYTF	TGCAGCGTTGATAGGGGGTTTGGCTACACCTTC
TRBV4-3	16	TRBJ2-4	TRBD2	few	CASSQEGLAGGGLQYF	TGCGCCAGCAGCCAAGAAGGTCTGGCGGGGGGGGGCCTTCAGTACTTC
TRBV7-2	15	TRBJ1-2	.	.	CASSLARRREDGYTF	TGTGCCAGCAGCTTAGCCCGACGTCGGGAAGATGGCTACACCTTC
TRBV6-6	11	TRBJ2-3	TRBD2	.	CATTGGYTQYF	TGTGCCACCACGGGGGGGTATACGCAGTATTTT
TRBV27	13	TRBJ2-7	TRBD1	.	CASSPTGGYEQYF	TGTGCCAGCAGTCCCACAGGGGGCTACGAGCAGTACTTC
TRBV29-1	13	TRBJ1-2	.	.	CSVGGYRDYGYTF	TGCAGCGTTGGAGGGTACAGGGACTATGGCTACACCTTC
TRBV28	13	TRBJ1-2	TRBD1	once	CASSDRGHYGYTF	TGTGCCAGCAGCGACAGGGGTCACTATGGCTACACCTTC
TRBV5-6	15	TRBJ1-2	TRBD1	.	CASSLEQGAWYGYTF	TGTGCCAGCAGCTTGGAACAGGGGGCTTGGTATGGCTACACCTTC
TRBV25-1	13	TRBJ1-1	.	.	CASSVKLNTEAFF	TGTGCCAGCAGTGTTAAGCTGAACACTGAAGCTTTCTTT
TRBV6-1	16	TRBJ1-4	.	.	CASSGSETEPNEKLFF	TGTGCCAGCAGTGGGTCAGAGACAGAGCCTAATGAAAAACTGTTTTTT
TRBV29-1	12	TRBJ2-7	.	.	CSVTSQNYEQYF	TGCAGCGTGACTAGTCAGAATTACGAGCAGTACTTC
TRBV4-3	15	TRBJ2-5	.	.	CASSQDGGNQETQYF	TGCGCCAGCAGCCAAGATGGTGGCAACCAAGAGACCCAGTACTTC
TRBV25-1	13	TRBJ2-5	.	.	CASSEYSGETQYF	TGTGCCAGCAGTGAATATTCGGGGGAGACCCAGTACTTC
TRBV14	15	TRBJ2-1	.	.	CASSQDLGGRDFQFF	TGTGCCAGCAGCCAAGATTTAGGAGGTCGGGACTTCCAGTTCTTC
TRBV5-6	15	TRBJ2-3	.	.	CASSQLGGTTDTQYF	TGTGCCAGCAGCCAACTCGGTGGGACTACAGATACGCAGTATTTT
TRBV5-1	13	TRBJ1-2	TRBD1	.	CASSRDRSSGYTF	TGCGCCAGCAGCCGGGACAGGTCGTCTGGCTACACCTTC
TRBV29-1	16	TRBJ2-2	TRBD2	.	CSVLLGLAGGTGELFF	TGCAGCGTCCTACTCGGCCTAGCGGGAGGTACCGGGGAGCTGTTTTTT
TRBV30	11	TRBJ2-7	.	.	CAWSSAEEQYF	TGTGCCTGGAGTTCCGCGGAGGAGCAGTACTTC
TRBV27	12	TRBJ2-1	TRBD1	.	CASSFTGDEQFF	TGTGCCAGCAGTTTCACAGGGGATGAGCAGTTCTTC
TRBV4-1	15	TRBJ2-1	TRBD2	once	CASSQGGTSGGRKFF	TGCGCCAGCAGCCAAGGAGGGACTAGCGGGGGGAGAAAGTTCTTC
TRBV19	14	TRBJ2-7	TRBD1	.	CASSFGTGRYEQYF	TGTGCCAGTAGTTTCGGGACAGGTCGGTACGAGCAGTACTTC